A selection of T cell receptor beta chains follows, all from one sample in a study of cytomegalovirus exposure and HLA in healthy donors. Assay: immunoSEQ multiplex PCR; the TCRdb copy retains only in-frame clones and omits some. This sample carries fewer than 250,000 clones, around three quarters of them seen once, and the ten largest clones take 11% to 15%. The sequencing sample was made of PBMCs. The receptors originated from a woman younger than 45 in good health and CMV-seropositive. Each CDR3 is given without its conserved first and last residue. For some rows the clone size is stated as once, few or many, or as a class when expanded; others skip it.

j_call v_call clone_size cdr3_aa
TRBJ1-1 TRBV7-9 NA SSSADSSF
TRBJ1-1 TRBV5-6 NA ASSLYQGNTEAF
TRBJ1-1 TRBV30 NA AWADRAIEAF
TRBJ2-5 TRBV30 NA AWSPGGTQY
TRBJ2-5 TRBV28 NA ASSSPGQAQETQY
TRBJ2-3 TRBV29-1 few SVAQDSTDTQY
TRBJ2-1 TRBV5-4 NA ASSWGTSIEQF
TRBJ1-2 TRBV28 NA ASGRDRGMGGYT
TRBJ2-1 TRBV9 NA ASSVVGSGYNEQF
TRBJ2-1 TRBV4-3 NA ASSQGSGTGGSEQF
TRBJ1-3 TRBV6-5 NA ASRQIGGSYTIY
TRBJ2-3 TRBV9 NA ASSVDIHTDTQY
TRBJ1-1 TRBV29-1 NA SVGLPPTEAF
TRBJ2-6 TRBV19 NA ATDRNSGANVLT
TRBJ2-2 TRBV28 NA ASTRGGNTGELF
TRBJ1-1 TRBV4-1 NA ASSQDIRGGTEAF
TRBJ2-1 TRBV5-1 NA ASTLTSARANEQF
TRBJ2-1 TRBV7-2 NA ASSLLRFGEGENEQF
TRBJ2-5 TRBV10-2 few ASSESHGGQY
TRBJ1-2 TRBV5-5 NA ASSSPGHPKGNYGYT
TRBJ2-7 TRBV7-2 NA ASSSLGTTGPYEQY
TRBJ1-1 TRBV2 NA ASVVGEDTEAF
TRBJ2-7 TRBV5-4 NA ASSPGLAGGYEQY
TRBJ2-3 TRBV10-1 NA ASSSGSSKHPTVTYTDTQY
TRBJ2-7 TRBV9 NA ASSFRDTSYEQY
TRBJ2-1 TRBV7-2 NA ASSFFSLSDEQF
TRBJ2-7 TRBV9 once ASSVAAGGYEQY
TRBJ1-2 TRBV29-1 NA SVGTGSNYGYT
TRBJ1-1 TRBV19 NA ASRRGPGGDDTEAF
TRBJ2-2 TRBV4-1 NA ASSQEPRVTGELF
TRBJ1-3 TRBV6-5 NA ASSITQGNTIY
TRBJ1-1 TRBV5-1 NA ASSETDSVNTEAF
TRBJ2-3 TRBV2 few ASRGGGADTQY
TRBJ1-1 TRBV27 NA ASSPQGVREAF
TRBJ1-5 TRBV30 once AWSVAGGRQPQH
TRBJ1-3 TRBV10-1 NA ASSPARGGNTIY
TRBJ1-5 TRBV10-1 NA ASTIIDRANSNQPQH
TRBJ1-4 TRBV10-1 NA ASSDTRRAGGFEKLF
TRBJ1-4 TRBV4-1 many ASSQPFPGQIMKKLF
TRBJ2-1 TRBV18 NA ASSRTSGGGNEQF
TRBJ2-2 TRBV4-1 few ASSHGIAGGTGELF
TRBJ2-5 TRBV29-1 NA SVFTAGLETQY
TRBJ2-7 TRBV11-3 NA ASSSRGVQGALAAEQY
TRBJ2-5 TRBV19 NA ASSPGSQETQY
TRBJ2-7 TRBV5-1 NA ASSPSTGTGGEQY
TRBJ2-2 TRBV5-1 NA ASSRTEITGELF